The 5 T cell receptor beta chains below come from one sample, sequenced in a study of cytomegalovirus exposure and HLA in healthy donors. This table comes from immunoSEQ multiplex PCR, and its TCRdb copy is limited to in-frame clones, with some not included. Of roughly 120,000 clones in the sample, more than 75% were seen once. The sequenced material came from PBMCs. These receptors originate from a woman aged 30 to 39 in good health and CMV-seropositive.

In this sample, this clone turned up once. The chain uses TRBV2 and TRBJ2-7; TRBD1 matches at 9 bases. The CDR3 runs 15 residues. The V gene's germline CDR1 is SNHLY and CDR2 FYNNEI. V shed 6 bases and J 2 bases; nucleotides not matched to a gene: 8. The CDR3 DNA follows: TGTGCCAGCAGACCACAGGGACAGGGAACCTACGAGCAGTACTTC. Protein product: CASRPQGQGTYEQYF.

The chain links TRBV12-5 to TRBJ2-1, with D possibly TRBD2 on 5 matching bases. The CDR3 sequence is 17 residues long. The V gene's germline CDR1 is LGHNT and CDR2 FRNRAP. Trimming shortened V by 2 bases and J by 4 bases, and 18 bases separated the two germline ends. As DNA, the CDR3 is TGTGCTAGTGGTTTGTCTGCCTTGACGGCGGGTTACAATGAGCAGTTCTTC. Protein sequence: CASGLSALTAGYNEQFF.

CDR3 sequence: CASTGTFNEQFF. The CDR3 DNA reads as TGTGCCAGCACCGGGACTTTCAATGAGCAGTTCTTC. The chain employs TRBV6-5 and TRBJ2-1; a weak D match, TRBD2 (6 bases). CDR3 length: 12 residues. The V gene's germline CDR1 is MNHEY and CDR2 SVGAGI. V lost 7 bases and J lost 6, with 10 bases in between.

V usage is TRBV9 and J usage is TRBJ1-3; no definite D call. The CDR3 is 13 residues long. V lost 4 bases and J 1 base, leaving 6 bases between the germline ends. Germline V gene data show CDR1 as SGDLS and CDR2 as YYNGEE. CDR3 residues: CASSPPSGNTIYF. CDR3 nucleotides: TGTGCCAGCAGCCCCCCTTCTGGAAACACCATATATTTT. The full variable domain, its missing parts supplied by reference TRBV9 and TRBJ1-3, is DSGVTQTPKHLITATGQRVTLRCSPRSGDLSVYWYQQSLDQGLQFLIQYYNGEERAKGNILERFSAQQFPDLHSELNLSSLELGDSALYFCASSPPSGNTIYFGEGSWLTVV.

The gene calls are TRBV5-5 and TRBJ2-5; D is possibly TRBD1 (6 bases). The CDR3 is 13 residues long. Trimming left V 3 bases short and J 2 bases short, with 8 bases between. The V gene's germline CDR1 is SGHKS and CDR2 YYEKEE (reference sequence). This chain's CDR3 is CASSYQGQETQYF. The CDR3 DNA sequence: TGTGCCAGCAGCTACCAGGGGCAAGAGACCCAGTACTTC.